The 8 T cell receptor beta chains listed next were all sequenced from one sample in a study of cytomegalovirus exposure and HLA in healthy donors. In the PCR, 60 Vbeta and 13 Jbeta primers were used. Using immunoSEQ multiplex PCR, the repertoire was profiled, and TCRdb retains in-frame clones only, with some absent. The sample contains around 90,000 clones, roughly 80% of which appear only once. Input material: PBMCs. Receptors were obtained from a human donor in good health.

This chain uses TRBV1 with TRBJ2-3; the table's D call, TRBD2, has no DNA check behind it. TRBV1 is flagged as a pseudogene. The CDR3 runs to 15 residues. The CDR3 reads CTSSQRAGGRHTQYF. As DNA, the CDR3 is TGCACCAGCAGCCAGAGAGCGGGGGGCCGACATACGCAGTATTTT.

V is TRBV27 and J is TRBJ2-7, with a possible D match to TRBD1 (6 bases). Germline V gene data show CDR1 as MNHEY and CDR2 as SMNVEV (reference sequence). CDR3 size: 14 residues. V dropped 5 bases and J dropped 3 bases, with 14 bases sitting between them. The chain's CDR3 is CASSARQDIYEQYF. CDR3 nucleotides: TGTGCCAGCAGTGCTCGACAGGATATCTACGAGCAGTACTTC.

This sequence joins TRBV19 and TRBJ2-3; 8 bases are a match to TRBD1. CDR1 and CDR2 (germline): LNHDA, SQIVND (reference sequence). Trimming at V came to 6 bases and at J to 5 bases, leaving 7 bases not matched to a gene. The CDR3 runs 14 residues. DNA for the CDR3: TGTGCCAGTAGCAAGGACAGGGTAGGAGATACGCAGTATTTT. Translation: CASSKDRVGDTQYF.

The rearrangement uses TRBV29-1 and TRBJ1-1; D is possibly TRBD1 (6 bases). Germline V gives CDR1 SQVTM, CDR2 ANQGSEA. This CDR3 region has 11 residues. V was pared by 3 bases and J by 9 bases, with 11 bases between. The CDR3 nucleotides are TGCAGCGTTGACGGAGACAGGAAAGCTTTCTTT. Translation: CSVDGDRKAFF.

The rearrangement joins TRBV27 to TRBJ2-7; D remains unclear. In germline, CDR1 is MNHEY, CDR2 SMNVEV (reference sequence). The V and J ends lost 3 bases and 0 bases respectively, with 6 bases between them. This CDR3 is 13 amino acids long. CDR3 residues: CASSFGGSYEQYF. The CDR3 coding sequence is TGTGCCAGCAGTTTTGGCGGCTCCTACGAGCAGTACTTC.

CDR3 loop: CASSPDRGIYEQYF. The CDR3 DNA reads TGTGCCAGCAGCCCGGACAGGGGCATCTACGAGCAGTACTTC. The chain joins TRBV11-2 to TRBJ2-7; 9 bases are a match to TRBD1. Germline CDR1 is SGHAT and CDR2 is FQNNGV. The trim removed 5 bases at V and 3 bases at J, leaving 5 bases unmatched. The CDR3 is made up of 14 amino acids.

This chain connects TRBV29-1 to TRBJ2-3; D is possibly TRBD1 (6 bases). Germline values: CDR1 SQVTM, CDR2 ANQGSEA. V lost 4 bases and J 2 bases, leaving 10 bases between the germline ends. The CDR3 consists of 13 residues. The CDR3 coding sequence is TGCAGCGTTGGTACAGGGCCCACAGATACGCAGTATTTT. Translating gives CSVGTGPTDTQYF.

This clone was seen a few times. This chain uses TRBV6-5 with TRBJ2-1, with D maybe TRBD2 (6 bases). Trimming removed 6 bases at V and 4 bases at J, with 13 bases between. The CDR3 has 14 amino acids. CDR1 and CDR2 from the germline V gene are MNHEY and SVGAGI. The CDR3 spells CASRGTGSYNEQFF. Written as DNA, the CDR3 is TGTGCCAGCAGAGGGACTGGATCTTACAATGAGCAGTTCTTC.